The rows below give T cell receptor beta chains drawn from one sample of a study of shared clonotypes between healthy human individuals. Measured with immunoSEQ multiplex PCR; TCRdb has only the in-frame clones, and not every one. Found here are some 900,000 clones, about three quarters of them singletons; the top ten hold approximately 1.5%. The source material was memory CD4+ T cells sorted from blood. These receptors came from a man younger than 35 in good health. CDR3s include the opening cysteine and the closing phenylalanine or tryptophan. A D gene is named only where the DNA matches it firmly. Only part of the rows carry a size: once, few, many, or a class if the clone is expanded.

TRBV29-1	once	-	TRBJ2-5	CSVERNKETQYF	TGCAGCGTTGAAAGAAACAAAGAGACCCAGTACTTC
TRBV7-2	once	TRBD2	TRBJ2-3	CASSYSGGSTDTQYF	TGTGCCAGCAGCTATAGCGGGGGGAGCACAGATACGCAGTATTTT
TRBV6-6	-	-	TRBJ2-2	CATKPRDTGELFF	TGTGCCACCAAACCTAGGGACACCGGGGAGCTGTTTTTT
TRBV6-1	-	-	TRBJ2-6	CASSGGRANVLTF	TGTGCCAGCAGCGGGGGTCGGGCCAACGTCCTGACTTTC
TRBV18	once	-	TRBJ2-3	CASSSGQGADTQYF	-
TRBV5-1	-	-	TRBJ2-6	CASSLGRINSGANVLTF	TGCGCCAGCAGCTTGGGCAGGATAAACTCTGGGGCCAACGTCCTGACTTTC
TRBV6-1	-	-	TRBJ1-2	CASSEMGGSYGYTF	TGTGCCAGCAGTGAAATGGGAGGGAGCTATGGCTACACCTTC
TRBV4-2	few	-	TRBJ1-4	CASSQGKESGHEKLFF	TGTGCCAGCAGCCAAGGGAAGGAGTCGGGGCATGAAAAACTGTTTTTT
TRBV11-2	-	-	TRBJ1-6	CASSFIPYNSPLHF	TGTGCCAGCAGCTTCATTCCCTATAATTCACCCCTCCACTTT
TRBV30	few	TRBD1	TRBJ2-7	CAWSDRGRVLAEQYF	TGTGCCTGGAGTGACAGGGGTCGGGTCCTTGCTGAGCAGTACTTC
TRBV7-7	-	TRBD2	TRBJ2-7	CASSLLGGVGEQYF	TGTGCTAGCAGCTTACTGGGGGGGGTCGGCGAGCAGTACTTC
TRBV11-2	-	-	TRBJ1-4	CASSLRVVATNEKLFF	TGTGCCAGCAGCCTTAGGGTAGTTGCAACTAATGAAAAACTGTTTTTT
TRBV5-5	-	TRBD1	TRBJ2-7	CASSRQGTSYEQYF	TGTGCCAGCAGCCGACAGGGCACCTCCTACGAGCAGTACTTC
TRBV7-3	-	-	TRBJ2-1	CASSLSLGEQFF	TGTGCCAGCAGCTTGAGTCTAGGTGAGCAGTTCTTC
TRBV28	few	TRBD2	TRBJ2-1	CASSLISGGFGDEQFF	TGTGCCAGCAGTCTAATATCGGGGGGGTTCGGCGATGAGCAGTTCTTC
TRBV7-8	-	-	TRBJ2-7	CASSLGGFTYEQYF	TGTGCCAGCAGCTTAGGGGGGTTTACCTACGAGCAGTACTTC
TRBV30	-	-	TRBJ1-5	CAWAGGGNQPQHF	TGTGCCTGGGCCGGGGGGGGAAATCAGCCCCAGCATTTT